The 14 T cell receptor beta chains below were found in one sample sequenced in a study of blood T cells in healthy people across ages. A second about 7 to 11 cycle PCR used barcoded and J-beta primers. TCRdb re-called the 5' RACE reads with MiXCR, one entry per CDR3 protein. The sample yields roughly 1.6 million distinct CDR3 sequences, around 36% seen once. Sample: blood. The source is a woman aged 25 to 39 in good health.

There are a few counts of this clonotype. The chain links TRBV14 to TRBJ2-7, with 7 positions matching TRBD2. The CDR3 runs to 16 residues. Trimming took 0 bases from V and 4 from J; bases not matched to a gene: 9. CDR1 and CDR2 from the germline V gene are SGHDN and FVKESK. Here the CDR3 DNA reads TGTGCCAGCAGCCAAGACCCGGAGGCGGGGGTGTACGAGCAGTACTTC. Its protein is CASSQDPEAGVYEQYF.

J is TRBJ2-3 and V is TRBV5-1; 11 positions match TRBD2. This CDR3 contains 17 residues. The V gene end was trimmed by 6 bases and the J gene end by 2 bases; junction bases not matched to a gene: 11. The germline V gene encodes CDR1 SGHRS and CDR2 YFSETQ. The CDR3 loop is CASKDRLAGLSTDTQYF. CDR3 bases: TGCGCCAGCAAAGACCGACTAGCGGGGCTCTCCACAGATACGCAGTATTTT.

The chain is built from TRBV3-1 and TRBJ2-5; the D gene is possibly TRBD2 (6 bases). Germline CDR1 LGHDT, CDR2 YNNKEL (reference sequence). V was shortened by 0 bases and J by 4 bases, with 12 bases between the two germline ends. The CDR3 is 15 amino acids. CDR3 nucleotides: TGTGCCAGCAGCCAAGACGCGGGGACGCGAGAGACCCAGTACTTC. Encoded protein: CASSQDAGTRETQYF.

V and J are TRBV28 and TRBJ2-7, with 9 positions matching TRBD2. V lost 8 bases, J lost 5 bases, and 10 bases stayed unmatched. The CDR3 totals 14 residues. Per the germline V gene, CDR1 is MDHEN and CDR2 is SYDVKM. This chain's CDR3 is CASSAGGTIHEQYF. In DNA, the CDR3 is TGTGCCAGCTCGGCGGGAGGGACAATCCACGAGCAGTACTTC.

This clonotype turned up a few times. The chain carries TRBV20-1 and TRBJ2-5; D could derive from TRBD1 or TRBD2 (6 bases each). The V end was cut by 6 bases, the J end by 0 bases, with 14 bases between. Germline V gene data show CDR1 as DFQATT and CDR2 as SNEGSKA (reference sequence). The length of the CDR3 is 14 residues. CDR3 coding DNA: TGCAGTGCAACCTCGGGGGCAGACCAAGAGACCCAGTACTTC. It translates to CSATSGADQETQYF.

This chain connects TRBV7-3 to TRBJ2-5; 10 bases fit TRBD2. The CDR3 is 17 residues long. From germline, CDR1 is SGHTA and CDR2 FQGTGA. Trimming at V came to 4 bases and at J to 7 bases, leaving 15 bases not matched to a gene. The CDR3 sequence is CASSSLSGGSGYGTQYF. Here the CDR3 DNA reads TGTGCCAGCAGCTCACTTAGCGGGGGGTCAGGTTACGGGACCCAGTACTTC.

In its sample, this clonotype was seen once. The chain recombines TRBV27 with TRBJ2-7; D not resolved. Trimming left V 5 bases short and J 0 bases short, with 23 bases between. The CDR3 consists of 18 residues. The germline V gene encodes CDR1 MNHEY and CDR2 SMNVEV (reference sequence). The chain's CDR3 is CASSNQPAPRYSSYEQYF. As DNA, the CDR3 is TGTGCCAGCAGTAATCAACCGGCCCCCCGATACAGCTCCTACGAGCAGTACTTC.

A few counts support this clonotype. The V gene is TRBV20-1, the J gene TRBJ1-5; D unclear. V dropped 4 bases and J dropped 0 bases, with 7 bases sitting between them. Germline V gene lookup returns CDR1 DFQATT and CDR2 SNEGSKA (reference sequence). This CDR3 is 13 amino acids long. CDR3 loop: CSAKLSSNQPQHF. For the CDR3, the DNA is TGCAGTGCTAAACTGAGTAGCAATCAGCCCCAGCATTTT.

Details on this clonotype: A much more abundant neighbour one base away suggests this may be a read error. The chain combines TRBV12-3 or TRBV12-4 with TRBJ1-2; a weak D match, TRBD1 (5 bases). The CDR3 loop spans 13 amino acids. V was trimmed by 6 bases and J by 2 bases, leaving 10 bases between them. CDR3: CASRGTTNYGYTF. The CDR3, as DNA: TGTGCCAGCAGGGGGACTACCAACTATGGCTACACCTTC.

This clonotype was picked up a small number of times. The chain combines TRBV4-1 with TRBJ2-7; D may correspond to TRBD1 or TRBD2 (5 bases each). The V end lost 0 bases, the J end lost 0 bases, and 18 bases lay between the germline ends. The CDR3 loop spans 18 amino acids. Germline V gene lookup returns CDR1 MGHRA and CDR2 YSYEKL. CDR3 sequence (DNA): TGCGCCAGCAGCCAAGACCCACCGGGACCGGGGAGCTCCTACGAGCAGTACTTC. Its protein product is CASSQDPPGPGSSYEQYF.

The V gene is TRBV27, the J gene TRBJ2-3; D is unresolved. CDR1 MNHEY and CDR2 SMNVEV come from the germline V gene (reference sequence). The V gene lost 2 bases and the J gene lost 6 bases, with 6 bases spanning the gap. The CDR3 totals 12 residues. The CDR3 here is CASSLDYDTQYF. CDR3 sequence (DNA): TGTGCCAGCAGTTTAGATTATGATACGCAGTATTTT.

V is TRBV7-9 and J is TRBJ2-3; tentative D call: TRBD2 (8 bases). Trimming removed 6 bases from V and 10 bases from J, with 20 bases in between. Germline V lookup: CDR1 SEHNR, CDR2 FQNEAQ (reference sequence). The CDR3 is 14 residues long. The CDR3 region is CASRTGREDLAQYF. The DNA for the CDR3 is TGTGCCAGCAGGACAGGGCGGGAGGATTTAGCGCAGTATTTT.

This clonotype was recorded a few times. The chain couples TRBV5-1 to TRBJ2-1, with TRBD1 identical over 11 bases. Germline V gene data show CDR1 as SGHRS and CDR2 as YFSETQ. The CDR3 runs 15 residues. V shed 4 bases, J shed 5 bases, and the junction held 5 bases outside the gene matches. The CDR3 nucleotides are TGCGCCAGCAGCACAGGACAGGGGGCCAACAATGAGCAGTTCTTC. Translation gives CASSTGQGANNEQFF.

J is TRBJ2-7 and V is TRBV6-2 or TRBV6-3; TRBD2 agrees at 9 bases. The CDR3 spans 15 residues. V lost 4 bases, J lost 3 bases, and 7 bases stayed unmatched. The germline CDR1 and CDR2 sequences are MNHEY and SVGEGT. The CDR3 DNA reads as TGTGCCAGCAGTTCCAGGACTAGCGAGCACTACGAGCAGTACTTC. Translating gives CASSSRTSEHYEQYF.